This T cell receptor beta chain was sequenced in a study of T cell responses to AZD1222 COVID-19 vaccine. Overall study: Second-dose intervals near 4 or 12 weeks were combined.

Germline V CDR1 and CDR2: ENHRY, SYGVKD. This CDR3 has 15 residues. Trimming cost V 2 bases and J 7 bases; bases outside gene matches: 2. A remark on this clone: Its antigen is unknown.

TCRdb keeps only in-frame clones here, not all; method: immunoSEQ multiplex PCR. The table lists 50,000 to 65,000 clones, around 90% of them singletons, with 4.9% in the top ten. Overall study findings and caveats: As reported, nearly half of all spike-specific TCRs target variant regions that are unmutated. Two AZD1222 administrations were followed by greater Spike-specific TCR breadth and depth. At 160-218 and 743-854, vaccine-associated CD4 TCRs were dominant, and they spanned spike.

The sequence derives from an adult in good health. The chain combines TRBV10-3 with TRBJ2-1; 13 bases are a match to TRBD2. This specimen consisted of peripheral blood, obtained on day 0 of AZD1222 vaccination. CDR3 amino acids: CAISETSGGANEQFF. CDR3 nucleotide sequence: TGTGCCATCAGTGAGACTAGCGGGGGGGCTAATGAGCAGTTCTTC.